This T cell receptor (beta chain) is from a study of shared clonotypes between healthy human individuals. CDR3 length: 13 residues. J gave up 5 bases and V 6 bases, and 3 bases lay outside the gene matches. CDR1 and CDR2 from the germline V gene are LNHDA and SQIVND (reference sequence). This clone was seen only once. Sequencing was performed with immunoSEQ multiplex PCR; in TCRdb, only in-frame clones are kept and a portion is missing. The sample holds about 110,000 clones; roughly two thirds are singletons and the top ten take about 25%. The chain is built from TRBV19 and TRBJ1-2, with 10 positions matching TRBD1. The material sequenced was memory CD8+ T cells sorted from blood. The sample's subset: CD45RO+ cells pooled with CCR7-negative TemRA cells. The sequence derives from a woman in her thirties in good health. CDR3 amino acids: CASSRDRGYGYTF. The CDR3 DNA reads TGTGCCAGTAGCCGGGACAGGGGATATGGCTACACCTTC. Together with reference TRBV19 and TRBJ1-2, the CDR3 gives the full variable domain: DGGITQSPKYLFRKEGQNVTLSCEQNLNHDAMYWYRQDPGQGLRLIYYSQIVNDFQKGDIAEGYSVSREKKESFPLTVTSAQKNPTAFYLCASSRDRGYGYTFGSGTRLTVV.